This TCR beta chain comes out of a study of blood T cell repertoires in COVID-19. The overall study: Samples representing acute and convalescent COVID-19 were sourced from the United States, Italy and Spain. T cells, B-cell-depleted T cells, or PBMCs supplied cDNA or gDNA.

The V segment lost 4 bases and the J segment 3 bases; nucleotides outside the gene matches: 2. The CDR3 length is 13 residues. CDR1 and CDR2 from the germline V gene are SGHRS and YFSETQ. In the study's own analysis: Quantification of nucleated cells was approximated via reference gene primer amplification. The protocol was immunoSEQ multiplex PCR, while the TCRdb copy is restricted to in-frame clones and leaves out a portion. That table gives V, J and clone size, and the DNA gave D and trimming. The sample consists of about 190,000 clones, around 80% of them appearing once. The gene calls are TRBV5-1 and TRBJ1-2, with 8 bases matching TRBD1. This TCR was recovered from an elderly woman with active or convalescent COVID-19. The sequenced sample was peripheral blood. The CDR3 coding sequence is TGCGCCAGCAGCCTGACAGGGGACTATGGCTACACCTTC. Encoded protein: CASSLTGDYGYTF.